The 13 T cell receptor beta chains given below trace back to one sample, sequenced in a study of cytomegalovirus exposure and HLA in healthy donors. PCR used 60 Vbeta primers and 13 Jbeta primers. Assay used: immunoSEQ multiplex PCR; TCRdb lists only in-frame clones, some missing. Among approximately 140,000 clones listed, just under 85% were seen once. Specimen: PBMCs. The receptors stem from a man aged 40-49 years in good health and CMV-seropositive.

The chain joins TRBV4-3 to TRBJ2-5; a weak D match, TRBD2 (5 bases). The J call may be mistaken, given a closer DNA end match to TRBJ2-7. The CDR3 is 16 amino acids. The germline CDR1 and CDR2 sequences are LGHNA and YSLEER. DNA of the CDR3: TGCGCCAGCAGCCAAAAAGGCGTGAGGGTTACCGACGAGCAGTACTTC. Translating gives CASSQKGVRVTDEQYF.

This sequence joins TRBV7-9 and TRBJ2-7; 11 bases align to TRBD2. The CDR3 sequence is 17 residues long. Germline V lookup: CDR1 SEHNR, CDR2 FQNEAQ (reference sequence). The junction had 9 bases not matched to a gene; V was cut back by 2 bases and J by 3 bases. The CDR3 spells CASSLFMTSGISYEQYF. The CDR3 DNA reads TGTGCCAGCAGCTTATTTATGACTAGCGGGATAAGCTACGAGCAGTACTTC. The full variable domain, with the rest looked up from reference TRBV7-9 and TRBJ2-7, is DTGVSQNPRHKITKRGQNVTFRCDPISEHNRLYWYRQTLGQGPEFLTYFQNEAQLEKSRLLSDRFSAERPKGSFSTLEIQRTEQGDSAMYLCASSLFMTSGISYEQYFGPGTRLTVT.

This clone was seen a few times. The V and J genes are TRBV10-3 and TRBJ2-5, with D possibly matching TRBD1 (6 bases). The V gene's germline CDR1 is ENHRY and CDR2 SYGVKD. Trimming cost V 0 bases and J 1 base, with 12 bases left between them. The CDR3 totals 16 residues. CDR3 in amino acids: CAISESGATRQETQYF. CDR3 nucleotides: TGTGCCATCAGTGAGTCGGGGGCAACACGCCAAGAGACCCAGTACTTC.

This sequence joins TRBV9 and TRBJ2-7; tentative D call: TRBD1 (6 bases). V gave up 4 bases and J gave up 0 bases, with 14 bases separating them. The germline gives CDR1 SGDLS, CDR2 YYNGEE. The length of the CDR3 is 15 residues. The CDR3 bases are TGTGCCAGCAGCCATTCACAGGGATCCTCCTACGAGCAGTACTTC. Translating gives CASSHSQGSSYEQYF.

The CDR3 DNA reads TGTGCCAGCAGTTTCTCCTTCCACAGGGGGTCAGCTTTCTTT. Protein sequence: CASSFSFHRGSAFF. The rearrangement links TRBV27 to TRBJ1-1; 8 bases are shared with TRBD1. CDR1 and CDR2 (germline): MNHEY, SMNVEV (reference sequence). The CDR3 totals 14 residues. The V segment lost 3 bases and the J segment 10 bases; nucleotides outside the gene matches: 10.

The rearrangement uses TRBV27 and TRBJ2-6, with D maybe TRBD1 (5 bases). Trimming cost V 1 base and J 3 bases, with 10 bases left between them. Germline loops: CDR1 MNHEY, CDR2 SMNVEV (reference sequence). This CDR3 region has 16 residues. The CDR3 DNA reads TGTGCCAGCAGTTTATGGGGCAGGGTTGGGGCCAACGTCCTGACTTTC. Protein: CASSLWGRVGANVLTF. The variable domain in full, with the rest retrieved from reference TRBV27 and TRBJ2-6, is EAQVTQNPRYLITVTGKKLTVTCSQNMNHEYMSWYRQDPGLGLRQIYYSMNVEVTDKGDVPEGYKVSRKEKRNFPLILESPSPNQTSLYFCASSLWGRVGANVLTFGAGSRLTVL.

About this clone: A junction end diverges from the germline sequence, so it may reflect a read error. This CDR3 is CASSLGYRGGFYDEQFF. CDR3 DNA: TGTGCCAGCAGCTTAGGGTACAGGGGGGGATTCTACGATGAGCAGTTCTTC. The rearrangement uses TRBV7-2 and TRBJ2-1; D perhaps matches TRBD1 (8 bases). The CDR3 length is 17 residues. Germline-derived CDR1 and CDR2 are SGHTA and FQGNSA.

CDR3 nucleotides: TGTGCCAGCAGGACCATGGGCTATACGCAGTATTTT. Translating gives CASRTMGYTQYF. This chain connects TRBV2 to TRBJ2-3; D gene uncertain. V lost 6 bases to trimming and J lost 7 bases, with 11 bases between them. Germline values: CDR1 SNHLY, CDR2 FYNNEI. CDR3 length equals 12 residues.

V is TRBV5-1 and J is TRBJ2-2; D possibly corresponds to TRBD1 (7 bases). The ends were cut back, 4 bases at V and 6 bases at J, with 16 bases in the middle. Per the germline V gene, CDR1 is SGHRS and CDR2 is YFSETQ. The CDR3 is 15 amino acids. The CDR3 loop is CASSGGGTEAGELFF. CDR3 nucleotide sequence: TGCGCCAGCAGCGGAGGGGGGACAGAGGCCGGGGAGCTGTTTTTT.

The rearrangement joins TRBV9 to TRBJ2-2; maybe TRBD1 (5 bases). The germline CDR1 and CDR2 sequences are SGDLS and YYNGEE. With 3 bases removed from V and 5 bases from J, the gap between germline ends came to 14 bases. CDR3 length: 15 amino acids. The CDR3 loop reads CASSARVPGTGELFF. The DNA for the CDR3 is TGTGCCAGCAGCGCACGGGTACCAGGGACCGGGGAGCTGTTTTTT.

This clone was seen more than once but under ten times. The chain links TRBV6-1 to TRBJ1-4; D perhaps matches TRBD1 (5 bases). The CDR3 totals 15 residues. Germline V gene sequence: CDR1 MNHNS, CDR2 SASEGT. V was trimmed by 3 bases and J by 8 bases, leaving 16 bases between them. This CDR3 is CASSDKTVLTEKLFF. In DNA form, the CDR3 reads TGTGCCAGCAGTGATAAGACAGTTTTAACCGAAAAACTGTTTTTT.

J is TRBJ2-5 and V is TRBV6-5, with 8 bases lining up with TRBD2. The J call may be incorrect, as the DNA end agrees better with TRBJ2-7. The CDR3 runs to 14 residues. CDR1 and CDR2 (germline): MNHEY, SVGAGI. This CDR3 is CASRITSGSGEQYF. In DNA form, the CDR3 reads TGTGCCAGCAGGATTACAAGCGGGAGTGGCGAGCAGTACTTC.

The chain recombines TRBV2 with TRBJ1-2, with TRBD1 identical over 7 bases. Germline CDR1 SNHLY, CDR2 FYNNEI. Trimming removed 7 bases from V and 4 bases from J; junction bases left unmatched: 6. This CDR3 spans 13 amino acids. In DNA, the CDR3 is TGTGCCAGCACGAGGGACAGTAGCTATGGCTACACCTTC. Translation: CASTRDSSYGYTF. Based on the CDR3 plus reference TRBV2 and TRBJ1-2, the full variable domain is EPEVTQTPSHQVTQMGQEVILRCVPISNHLYFYWYRQILGQKVEFLVSFYNNEISEKSEIFDDQFSVERPDGSNFTLKIRSTKLEDSAMYFCASTRDSSYGYTFGSGTRLTVV.